The source of this T cell receptor beta chain is a study of OX40 agonist ivuxolimab in advanced cancers. Overall study: Patients were treated with ivuxolimab, an agonistic anti-OX40 (CD134) antibody. Study outcomes and limitations: The study found among the lowest clonal expansion in partial responders at 0.1-3.0 mg/kg. Both blood CD4+ and CD8+ T cells showed clonal growth by week 6 at 0.1 to 3.0 mg/kg.

Points on this clone: What it binds is not known.

Using immunoSEQ multiplex PCR, the repertoire was profiled, and TCRdb retains in-frame clones only, with some absent. This sample has about 70,000 clones; approximately 86% occur once, and the top ten carry 2.5% to 3%. Per the germline V gene, CDR1 is MNHNS and CDR2 is SASEGT. CDR3 length: 13 residues. V was shortened by 6 bases and J by 4 bases, with 12 bases between the two germline ends. The receptor was derived from an adult with an advanced solid tumor such as melanoma, head and neck, liver or kidney cancer. Sequencing used CD4+ or CD8+ T cells sorted from blood, obtained in a trial of the OX40 agonist ivuxolimab. The chain employs TRBV6-1 and TRBJ1-1; no clear D. As DNA, the CDR3 is TGTGCCAGCAGCCCACCGCAGGCCACTGAAGCTTTCTTT. Translated: CASSPPQATEAFF.